The entry below describes one T cell receptor beta chain. Its antigen remains unidentified. No clone much larger than this one lies a single base away; base qualities are absent. At one collaborating source in Seattle, patients were enrolled during active infection and were followed longitudinally through the course of disease. The collaborating institutions used their own protocols to collect whole blood in K2EDTA tubes. For TCRbeta analysis, collaborators shipped samples in one of three forms: frozen whole blood, isolated PBMCs, or DNA extracted from either of those sample types. TCRbeta CDR3 regions were amplified from genomic DNA by means of the immunoSEQ Assay, a bias-controlled multiplex PCR. The paper's data handling went like this. Within the assay, amplification of reference gene primers was used to estimate how many nucleated cells each sample contained. To quantify the absolute abundance of each unique TCRbeta CDR3 rearrangement, sequence reads were collapsed and filtered. For each sample, productive Simpson clonality was calculated as the square root of Simpson's diversity index over productive rearrangements. The table was pulled from immuneACCESS by TCRdb, which kept in-frame rearrangements only. Such tables lose some clones; where checked, under half of the loss comes from unresolved V genes, and the rest has no known cause. For V, J and clone size, that table is used; D and trimming come from the DNA. This sample comprises under 200,000 clones, around nine tenths of them detected only once. Clones ranked in the top ten supply 10% of the sample.

The data are from a study of blood T cell repertoires in COVID-19 (dated by TCRdb to the early 2020s). About the investigation overall: The collaborator samples originated in the United States, Italy and Spain and spanned the acute and convalescent phases of COVID-19. A freely available public database, intended as a resource for researchers studying the immune response to SARS-CoV-2, is where the repertoires were released. A de-identified subject ID, COVID-19 status, age in years and sex were almost always included in the sample metadata. Subjects who had been exposed to COVID-19, were actively infected with it, or had recovered from it provided the deeply sampled blood TCRbeta repertoires that made up the dataset. Samples came from the ongoing ImmuneRACE study (first 160 participants) plus 1,254 subjects from 6 global collaborators. Where available, HLA class I and class II types were obtained from metadata supplied by the sample provider rather than from assay-based typing. The prospective study material was composed of cDNA or gDNA derived from T cells, B-cell-depleted T cells, or PBMCs.

Broader findings and caveats from the paper: The quantity of clinical and demographic metadata differed by source and by participant and was supplied without curation.

CDR1 is given as SGHDN and CDR2 as FVKESK, both from the germline V gene. Trimming removed 0 bases from V and 12 bases from J, leaving 12 bases between the germline ends. From its cysteine to its phenylalanine, the CDR3 spans 14 amino acids. Only CDR3 DNA remains: 42 bases, in frame from the first base. The chain joins TRBV14 to TRBJ2-6, with no reliable assignment of the D segment. Material: peripheral blood. This clonotype originated in a woman in her 70s with COVID-19, enrolled during active disease. The encoded CDR3 is CASSQDPGYSVLTF. The DNA sequence reads TGTGCCAGCAGCCAAGATCCAGGCTATTCCGTCCTGACTTTC.